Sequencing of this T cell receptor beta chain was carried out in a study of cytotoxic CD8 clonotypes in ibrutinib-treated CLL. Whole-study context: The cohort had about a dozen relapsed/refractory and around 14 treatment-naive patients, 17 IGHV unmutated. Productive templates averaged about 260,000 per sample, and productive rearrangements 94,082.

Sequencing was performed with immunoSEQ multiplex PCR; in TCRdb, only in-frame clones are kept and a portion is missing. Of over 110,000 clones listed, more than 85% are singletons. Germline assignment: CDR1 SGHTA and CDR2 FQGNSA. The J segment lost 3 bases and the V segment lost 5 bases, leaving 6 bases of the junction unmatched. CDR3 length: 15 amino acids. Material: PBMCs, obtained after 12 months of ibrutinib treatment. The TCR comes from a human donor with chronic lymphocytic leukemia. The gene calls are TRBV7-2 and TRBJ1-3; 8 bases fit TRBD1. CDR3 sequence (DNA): TGTGCCAGCAGCCCTTACAGGGGGGATGGAAACACCATATATTTT. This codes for CASSPYRGDGNTIYF.